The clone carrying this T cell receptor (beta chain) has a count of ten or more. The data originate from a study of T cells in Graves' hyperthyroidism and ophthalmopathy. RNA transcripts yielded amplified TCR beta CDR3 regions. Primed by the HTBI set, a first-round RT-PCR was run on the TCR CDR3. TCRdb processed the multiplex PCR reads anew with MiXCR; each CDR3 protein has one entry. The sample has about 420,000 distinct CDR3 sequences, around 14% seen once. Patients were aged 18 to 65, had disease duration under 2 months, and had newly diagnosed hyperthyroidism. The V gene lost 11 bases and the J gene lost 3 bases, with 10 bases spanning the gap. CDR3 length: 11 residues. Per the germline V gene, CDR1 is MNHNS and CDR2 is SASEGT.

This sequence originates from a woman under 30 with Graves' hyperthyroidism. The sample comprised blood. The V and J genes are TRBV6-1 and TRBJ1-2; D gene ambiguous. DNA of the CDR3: TGTGCCGCAACGGACGACTATGGCTACACCTTC. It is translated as CAATDDYGYTF.